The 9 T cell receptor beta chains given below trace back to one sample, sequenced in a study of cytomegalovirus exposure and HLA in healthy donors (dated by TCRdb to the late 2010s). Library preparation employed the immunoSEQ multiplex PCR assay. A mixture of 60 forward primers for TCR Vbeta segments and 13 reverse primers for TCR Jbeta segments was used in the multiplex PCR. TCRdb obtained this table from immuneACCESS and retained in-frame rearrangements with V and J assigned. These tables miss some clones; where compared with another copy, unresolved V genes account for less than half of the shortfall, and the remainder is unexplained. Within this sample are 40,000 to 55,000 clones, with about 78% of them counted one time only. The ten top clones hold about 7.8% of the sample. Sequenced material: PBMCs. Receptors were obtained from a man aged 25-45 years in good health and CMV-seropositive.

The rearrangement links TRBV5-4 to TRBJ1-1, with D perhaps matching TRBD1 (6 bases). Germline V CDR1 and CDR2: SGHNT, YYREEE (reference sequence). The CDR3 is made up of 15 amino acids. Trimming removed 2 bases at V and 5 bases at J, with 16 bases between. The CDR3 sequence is CASSFGKGGYTEAFF. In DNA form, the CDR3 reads TGTGCCAGCAGCTTCGGAAAGGGGGGGTATACTGAAGCTTTCTTT. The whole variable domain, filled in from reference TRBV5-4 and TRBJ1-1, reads ETGVTQSPTHLIKTRGQQVTLRCSSQSGHNTVSWYQQALGQGPQFIFQYYREEENGRGNFPPRFSGLQFPNYSSELNVNALELDDSALYLCASSFGKGGYTEAFFGQGTRLTVV.

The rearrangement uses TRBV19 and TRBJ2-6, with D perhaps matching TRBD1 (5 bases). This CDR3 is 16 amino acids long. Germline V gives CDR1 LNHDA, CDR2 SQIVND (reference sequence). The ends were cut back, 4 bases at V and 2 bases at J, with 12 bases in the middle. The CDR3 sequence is CASSTGSQAGANVLTF. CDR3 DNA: TGTGCCAGTAGTACAGGATCACAGGCTGGGGCCAACGTCCTGACTTTC.

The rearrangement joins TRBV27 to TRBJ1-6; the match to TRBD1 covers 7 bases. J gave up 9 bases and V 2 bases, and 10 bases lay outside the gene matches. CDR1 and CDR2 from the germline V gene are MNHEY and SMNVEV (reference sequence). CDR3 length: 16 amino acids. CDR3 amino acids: CASSLAPTGLGSPLHF. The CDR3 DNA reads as TGTGCCAGCAGTTTAGCTCCGACAGGGCTGGGTTCACCCCTCCACTTT.

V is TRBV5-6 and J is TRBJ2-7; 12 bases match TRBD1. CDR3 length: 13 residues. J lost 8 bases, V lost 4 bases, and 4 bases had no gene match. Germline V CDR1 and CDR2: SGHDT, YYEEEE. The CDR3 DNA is TGTGCCAGCAGCACCGGGACAGGGGGCAAGCAGTACTTC. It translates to CASSTGTGGKQYF.

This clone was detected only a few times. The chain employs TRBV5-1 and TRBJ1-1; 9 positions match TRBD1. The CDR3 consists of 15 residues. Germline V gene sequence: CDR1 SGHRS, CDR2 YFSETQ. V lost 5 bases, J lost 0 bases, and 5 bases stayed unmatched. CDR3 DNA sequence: TGCGCCAGCAGTAGTGGGACAGGGATGAACACTGAAGCTTTCTTT. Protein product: CASSSGTGMNTEAFF.

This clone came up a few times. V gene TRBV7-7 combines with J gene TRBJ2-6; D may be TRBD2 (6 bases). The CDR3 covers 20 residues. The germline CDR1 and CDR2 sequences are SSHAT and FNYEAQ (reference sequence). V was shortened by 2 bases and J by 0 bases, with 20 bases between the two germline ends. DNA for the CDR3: TGTGCCAGCAGCTTATACGTTCTTGGGACTGAAAGCTCTGGGGCCAACGTCCTGACTTTC. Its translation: CASSLYVLGTESSGANVLTF.

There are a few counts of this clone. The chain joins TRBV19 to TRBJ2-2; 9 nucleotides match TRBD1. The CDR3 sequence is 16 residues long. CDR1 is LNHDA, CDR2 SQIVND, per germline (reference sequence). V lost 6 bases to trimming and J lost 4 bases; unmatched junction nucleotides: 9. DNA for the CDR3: TGTGCCAGTAGCCGGGGGGACAGGGTGGTCACCGGGGAGCTGTTTTTT. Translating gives CASSRGDRVVTGELFF.

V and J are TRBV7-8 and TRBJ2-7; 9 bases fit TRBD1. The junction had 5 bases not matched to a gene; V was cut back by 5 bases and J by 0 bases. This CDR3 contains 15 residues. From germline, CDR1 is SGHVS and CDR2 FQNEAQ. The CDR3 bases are TGTGCCAGCAGCGGACGGGACAGGGCCTCCTACGAGCAGTACTTC. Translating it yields CASSGRDRASYEQYF.

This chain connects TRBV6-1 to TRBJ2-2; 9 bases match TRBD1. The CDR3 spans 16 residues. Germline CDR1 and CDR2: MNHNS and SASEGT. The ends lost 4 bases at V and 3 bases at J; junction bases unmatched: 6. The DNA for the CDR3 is TGTGCCAGCAGTGCTGGGACAGGGTTTTACACCGGGGAGCTGTTTTTT. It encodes CASSAGTGFYTGELFF.